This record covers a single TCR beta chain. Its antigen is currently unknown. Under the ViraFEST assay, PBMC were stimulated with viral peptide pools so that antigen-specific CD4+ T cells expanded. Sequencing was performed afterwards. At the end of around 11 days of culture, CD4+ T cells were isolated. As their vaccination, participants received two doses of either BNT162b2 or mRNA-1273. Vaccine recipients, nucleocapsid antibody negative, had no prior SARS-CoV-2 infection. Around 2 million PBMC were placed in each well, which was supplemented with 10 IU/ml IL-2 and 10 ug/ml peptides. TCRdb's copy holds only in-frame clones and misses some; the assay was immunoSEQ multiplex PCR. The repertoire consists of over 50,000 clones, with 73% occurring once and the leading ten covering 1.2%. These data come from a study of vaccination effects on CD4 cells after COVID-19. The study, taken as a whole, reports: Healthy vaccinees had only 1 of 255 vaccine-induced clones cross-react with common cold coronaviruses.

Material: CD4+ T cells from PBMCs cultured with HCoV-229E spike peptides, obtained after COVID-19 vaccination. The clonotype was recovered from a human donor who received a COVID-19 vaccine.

In nucleotides, the CDR3 is TGTGCCAGCAGCCATAGTCCTAGCGGGGTAGGTTACAATGAGCAGTTCTTC. It encodes CASSHSPSGVGYNEQFF. The rearrangement links TRBV3-1 (or the pseudogene TRBV3-2) to TRBJ2-1; 9 bases match TRBD2. Trimming cost V 3 bases and J 4 bases; bases outside gene matches: 10. In germline, CDR1 is LGHDT, CDR2 YNNKEL (reference sequence). The CDR3 totals 17 residues.